These 25 T cell receptor beta chains were sequenced from one sample in a study of blood T cells in healthy people across ages. A sample-barcoded 5' primer and a J-beta primer mix were used in a second PCR of roughly 7 to 11 cycles. One entry per CDR3 protein results from TCRdb running MiXCR on the 5' RACE reads. Here the sample spans under 2,000,000 distinct CDR3 sequences, about 50% being singletons. What was sequenced was blood. The receptors were sampled from a woman between 40 and 55 years old in good health.

The chain links TRBV7-9 to TRBJ2-5; a weak D match, TRBD2 (5 bases). Germline CDR1 SEHNR, CDR2 FQNEAQ (reference sequence). The V end lost 5 bases, the J end lost 6 bases, and 10 bases lay between the germline ends. The CDR3 is 12 amino acids. CDR3 sequence (DNA): TGTGCCAGCAGCGCTACTAGTAAGACCCAGTACTTC. It codes for CASSATSKTQYF.

This clonotype was picked up a small number of times. V usage is TRBV27 and J usage is TRBJ1-2; D remains unclear. Germline V CDR1 and CDR2: MNHEY, SMNVEV (reference sequence). This CDR3 region has 13 residues. V lost 6 bases and J lost 4, with 12 bases in between. CDR3 bases: TGTGCCAGCAGGGGGTTTGGAGTCTATGGCTACACCTTC. This sequence encodes CASRGFGVYGYTF.

This sequence joins TRBV4-3 and TRBJ2-3, with 7 bases lining up with TRBD2. CDR1 LGHNA and CDR2 YSLEER come from the germline V gene. This CDR3 has 18 amino acids. With 3 bases clipped from V and 0 bases from J, the junction kept 12 bases outside the gene matches. CDR3 nucleotides: TGCGCCAGCAGCCACCCCCCTCGGGAGGACTTTAGCACAGATACGCAGTATTTT. Protein sequence: CASSHPPREDFSTDTQYF.

This rearrangement joins TRBV4-2 to TRBJ1-2; maybe TRBD1 (6 bases). The CDR3 consists of 17 residues. Looked up from germline, CDR1 is LGHNA and CDR2 is YNFKEQ. The V end was cut by 0 bases, the J end by 5 bases, with 19 bases between. The CDR3 region is CASSQETGGRGWYGYTF. The CDR3 DNA reads as TGTGCCAGCAGCCAAGAGACCGGGGGGCGGGGTTGGTATGGCTACACCTTC.

The chain couples TRBV24-1 to TRBJ1-4; no definite D call. Trimming shortened V by 9 bases and J by 8 bases, and 9 bases separated the two germline ends. CDR1 and CDR2 (germline): KGHDR, SFDVKD. The CDR3 totals 11 residues. This CDR3 is CATGDQEKLFF. The CDR3 region has the DNA TGTGCCACCGGGGATCAGGAAAAACTGTTTTTT.

The V and J genes are TRBV11-2 and TRBJ2-5; weak D call: TRBD1 (5 bases). V lost 0 bases and J lost 5, with 13 bases in between. The CDR3 extends over 15 amino acids. Per the germline V gene, CDR1 is SGHAT and CDR2 is FQNNGV. CDR3 nucleotides: TGTGCCAGCAGCTTAGAGGCAGGGCCATGGGAGACCCAGTACTTC. It codes for CASSLEAGPWETQYF. The complete variable domain, with remaining parts taken from reference TRBV11-2 and TRBJ2-5, reads EAGVAQSPRYKIIEKRQSVAFWCNPISGHATLYWYQQILGQGPKLLIQFQNNGVVDDSQLPKDRFSAERLKGVDSTLKIQPAKLEDSAVYLCASSLEAGPWETQYFGPGTRLLVL.

Details on this clonotype: The junction differs from germline at one of its ends, possibly a read error. The chain recombines TRBV4-2 with TRBJ1-5; TRBD1 is a possible D gene (5 bases). This CDR3 has 16 residues. Looked up from germline, CDR1 is LGHNA and CDR2 is YNFKEQ. The CDR3 spells CAGSHAAGTDIRPQHF. CDR3 DNA sequence: TGTGCCGGCAGCCATGCAGCCGGGACTGACATACGGCCCCAGCATTTT.

The chain has TRBV4-3 and TRBJ1-2, with D possibly matching TRBD1 (6 bases). The germline V gene encodes CDR1 LGHNA and CDR2 YSLEER. V was clipped by 1 base and J by 5 bases, with 14 bases between them. The CDR3 sequence is 15 residues long. The CDR3 DNA is TGCGCCAGCAGCCAAGCGACAGGTTCGGGGTATGGCTACACCTTC. This gives the protein CASSQATGSGYGYTF.

V is TRBV20-1 and J is TRBJ1-1, with D possibly TRBD1 on 5 matching bases. From germline, CDR1 is DFQATT and CDR2 SNEGSKA (reference sequence). This CDR3 has 12 residues. Trimming left V 0 bases short and J 8 bases short, with 10 bases between. CDR3 sequence: CSAREGGREAFF. CDR3 nucleotide sequence: TGCAGTGCTAGAGAGGGGGGAAGAGAAGCTTTCTTT.

The chain couples TRBV7-2 to TRBJ2-3; D call uncertain. The V and J ends lost 5 bases and 0 bases respectively, with 12 bases between them. Germline CDR1 is SGHTA and CDR2 is FQGNSA. The CDR3 contains 15 residues. The CDR3 is CASSHRWGSTDTQYF. CDR3 in DNA: TGTGCCAGCAGCCACAGATGGGGTAGCACAGATACGCAGTATTTT.

The J gene is TRBJ1-6, the V gene TRBV4-2; unclear D gene. The germline V gene encodes CDR1 LGHNA and CDR2 YNFKEQ. Trimming left V 0 bases short and J 7 bases short, with 13 bases between. The CDR3 runs 16 residues. The CDR3 here is CASSQDEGSGNSPLHF. DNA of the CDR3: TGTGCCAGCAGCCAAGATGAGGGATCTGGGAATTCACCCCTCCACTTT.

DNA of the CDR3: TGCAGTGCTAGAGAGGGGGGGGCCTTAAATGAGCAGTTCTTC. It codes for CSAREGGALNEQFF. V and J are TRBV20-1 and TRBJ2-1; a possible D gene is TRBD2 (7 bases). The germline V gene has CDR1 DFQATT and CDR2 SNEGSKA (reference sequence). CDR3 length equals 14 residues. The V end was cut by 0 bases, the J end by 7 bases, with 13 bases between.

A few counts support this clonotype. The gene calls are TRBV4-2 and TRBJ2-3; 8 nucleotides agree with TRBD2. This CDR3 spans 16 amino acids. Germline V CDR1 and CDR2: LGHNA, YNFKEQ. After removal of 5 bases from V and 4 bases from J, the junction contained 11 bases not matched to a gene. CDR3 bases: TGTGCCAGCAGCACCCGACGGGAGGGATCGGCAGATACGCAGTATTTT. Amino acids: CASSTRREGSADTQYF.

The chain uses TRBV7-2 and TRBJ1-1; TRBD1 is a possible D gene (5 bases). The CDR3 covers 14 residues. Trimming stripped 1 base from V and 6 bases from J, with 12 bases between. Germline V gene data show CDR1 as SGHTA and CDR2 as FQGNSA. The CDR3 region has the DNA TGTGCCAGCAGCTTAGATCGGGGGGTGGCTGAAGCTTTCTTT. Its translation: CASSLDRGVAEAFF.

The genes are TRBV20-1 and TRBJ1-1; 7 bases fit TRBD1. Germline assignment: CDR1 DFQATT and CDR2 SNEGSKA (reference sequence). CDR3 length equals 13 residues. With V trimmed by 6 bases and J by 5 bases, 9 bases remained unmatched. CDR3: CSALRTGGTEAFF. The CDR3, as DNA: TGCAGTGCCCTCCGGACAGGAGGGACTGAAGCTTTCTTT.

The V and J genes are TRBV15 and TRBJ1-1; no definite D call. With 0 bases removed from V and 1 base from J, the gap between germline ends came to 9 bases. The CDR3 totals 15 residues. The V gene's germline CDR1 is LNHNV and CDR2 YYDKDF (reference sequence). The DNA for the CDR3 is TGTGCCACCAGCAGAGATCGGGGAGCGAACACTGAAGCTTTCTTT. Translation gives CATSRDRGANTEAFF.

The chain couples TRBV28 to TRBJ2-7; D perhaps matches TRBD1 (6 bases). CDR3 length: 15 residues. With 3 bases removed from V and 1 base from J, the gap between germline ends came to 13 bases. Germline CDR1 is MDHEN and CDR2 is SYDVKM. CDR3 in amino acids: CASSFWGPISYEQYF. For the CDR3, the DNA is TGTGCCAGCAGTTTTTGGGGGCCTATATCCTACGAGCAGTACTTC.

This clonotype turned up a few times. The genes are TRBV6-1 and TRBJ2-7; D might be TRBD2 (5 bases). Germline loops: CDR1 MNHNS, CDR2 SASEGT. The CDR3 spans 14 residues. Trimming stripped 11 bases from V and 2 bases from J, with 19 bases between. The CDR3 spells CAGPGTGIPYEQYF. CDR3 coding DNA: TGTGCCGGTCCTGGTACCGGGATACCCTACGAGCAGTACTTC.

This clonotype occurred a few times. V usage is TRBV7-2 and J usage is TRBJ2-2; 9 positions agree with TRBD1. The CDR3 contains 15 residues. Germline loops: CDR1 SGHTA, CDR2 FQGNSA. With 5 bases clipped from V and 2 bases from J, the junction kept 3 bases outside the gene matches. Here the CDR3 reads CASSGGQGNTGELFF. The CDR3 nucleotides read TGTGCCAGCAGCGGGGGACAGGGAAACACCGGGGAGCTGTTTTTT.

This clonotype was picked up a small number of times. The chain is built from TRBV20-1 and TRBJ2-4, with D perhaps matching TRBD1 (5 bases). The last part of the DNA fits TRBJ2-7 better; the J call may be wrong. CDR1 is DFQATT and CDR2 is SNEGSKA in the germline V gene (reference sequence). There are 15 residues in the CDR3. The CDR3 sequence is CSADSLREEFYEQYF. The CDR3 DNA reads as TGCAGTGCAGATTCCCTCAGGGAAGAATTCTACGAGCAGTACTTC.

This clonotype is a singleton in its sample. This chain uses TRBV29-1 with TRBJ1-2; unclear D gene. CDR1 SQVTM and CDR2 ANQGSEA come from the germline V gene. Between the trimmed V and J ends, which lost 2 bases and 2 bases, there was a span of 6 bases. This CDR3 has 12 amino acids. The CDR3 DNA is TGCAGCGTTGAATGGGGAAACTATGGCTACACCTTC. Its translation: CSVEWGNYGYTF.

This rearrangement joins TRBV20-1 to TRBJ2-1; maybe TRBD1 (5 bases). Germline CDR1 reads DFQATT; CDR2 reads SNEGSKA (reference sequence). The ends were cut back, 4 bases at V and 9 bases at J, with 19 bases in the middle. The CDR3 is made up of 14 amino acids. As DNA, the CDR3 is TGCAGTGCTACAGGGTCGTCATTTATTAGTGAGCAGTTCTTC. As protein: CSATGSSFISEQFF.

This rearrangement joins TRBV7-3 to TRBJ1-1, with TRBD1 as a possible D gene (6 bases). The CDR3 is made up of 15 amino acids. Germline loops: CDR1 SGHTA, CDR2 FQGTGA. Deletions cut 2 bases from V and 1 base from J, with 11 bases between. In DNA form, the CDR3 reads TGTGCCAGCAGCTTACTGGGGGCAGGGAACACTGAAGCTTTCTTT. Translating gives CASSLLGAGNTEAFF.

V is TRBV29-1 and J is TRBJ2-1, with TRBD1 matching 9 bases. Germline V CDR1 and CDR2: SQVTM, ANQGSEA. After removal of 8 bases from V and 9 bases from J, the junction contained 11 bases not matched to a gene. The CDR3 covers 13 residues. The chain's CDR3 is CSFRDRDSCEQFF. CDR3 sequence (DNA): TGCAGCTTCCGGGACAGGGATTCCTGTGAGCAGTTCTTC.

V and J are TRBV20-1 and TRBJ2-3; a weak D match, TRBD1 (6 bases). With 0 bases removed from V and 0 bases from J, the gap between germline ends came to 10 bases. CDR1 is DFQATT and CDR2 is SNEGSKA in the germline V gene (reference sequence). The CDR3 spans 15 residues. CDR3 sequence reads: CSARETGFSTDTQYF. CDR3 bases: TGCAGTGCTAGAGAGACAGGTTTTAGCACAGATACGCAGTATTTT.